The sequence of this T cell receptor beta chain was determined in a study of cytomegalovirus exposure and HLA in healthy donors. Findings and limits, study-wide: With further analysis later on, most CMV-associated TCR beta chains appeared HLA-restricted. The study found most TCR sequences rare, yet found some public TCRs in many donors.

13 Jbeta primers and 60 Vbeta primers were used for the PCR. The data were produced by immunoSEQ multiplex PCR, yet TCRdb's version contains in-frame clones alone and is incomplete. The sample records about 110,000 clones, 70% being singletons. Trimming removed 6 bases from V and 7 bases from J, with 15 bases in between. The CDR3 sequence is 13 residues long. Germline V gives CDR1 SGHDN, CDR2 FVKESK. With regard to this clone: Its antigen is unknown.

Sequencing was performed on PBMCs. This TCR came from a man aged 35-49 years in good health and CMV-seropositive. J is TRBJ1-1 and V is TRBV14, with D unresolved. The DNA of the CDR3 is TGTGCCAGCAGTAGGGCCCGGGATGGTGAAGCTTTCTTT. Its protein is CASSRARDGEAFF.